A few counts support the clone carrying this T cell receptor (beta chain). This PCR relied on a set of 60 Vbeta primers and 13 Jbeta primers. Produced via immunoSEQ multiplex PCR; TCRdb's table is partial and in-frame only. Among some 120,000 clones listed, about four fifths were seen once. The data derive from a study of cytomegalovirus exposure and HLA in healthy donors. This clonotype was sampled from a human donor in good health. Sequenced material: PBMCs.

The CDR3 region has the DNA TGTGCCACCCGGGCTACTAGCGGGGACACCTACAATGAGCAGTTCTTC. Translating it yields CATRATSGDTYNEQFF. The V call is TRBV10-3, the J call TRBJ2-1, with 10 positions matching TRBD2. In germline, CDR1 is ENHRY, CDR2 SYGVKD. The junction had 11 bases not matched to a gene; V was cut back by 10 bases and J by 2 bases. The CDR3 sequence is 16 residues long.